Below, 3 T cell receptor beta chains from the same sample are listed, as sequenced in a study of shared clonotypes between healthy human individuals. Sequencing was performed with immunoSEQ multiplex PCR; in TCRdb, only in-frame clones are kept and a portion is missing. The profile shows about 1.5 million clones, approximately 98% of them singletons. The sequencing sample was made of naive CD4+ T cells sorted from blood. Described subset: CD45RA+ positively selected. The receptors derive from a man aged 25-45 years in good health.

The chain joins TRBV29-1 to TRBJ2-5; D could derive from TRBD1 or TRBD2 (5 bases each). The CDR3 is 14 amino acids. Germline CDR1 is SQVTM and CDR2 is ANQGSEA. The V and J ends lost 1 base and 1 base respectively, with 10 bases between them. The CDR3 DNA reads as TGCAGCGTTGAAGGGGGACGCGGCCAAGAGACCCAGTACTTC. This codes for CSVEGGRGQETQYF.

The genes are TRBV18 and TRBJ1-5; 7 bases match TRBD1. The junction had 17 bases not matched to a gene; V was cut back by 3 bases and J by 0 bases. The V gene's germline CDR1 is KGHSH and CDR2 LQKENI. The CDR3 sequence is 20 residues long. The CDR3 nucleotides read TGTGCCAGCTCACCGGAGTTGACAGGGATAGGCCACTATAGCAATCAGCCCCAGCATTTT. Residues: CASSPELTGIGHYSNQPQHF.

This clone was seen only once. The J gene is TRBJ2-1, the V gene TRBV30; TRBD2 aligns across 10 bases. This CDR3 comprises 24 residues. The V segment lost 0 bases and the J segment 10 bases; nucleotides outside the gene matches: 36. The germline gives CDR1 GTSNPN, CDR2 SVGIG (reference sequence). CDR3 region: CAWSVRRRSVTLWGLARAIGEQFF. The CDR3 DNA follows: TGTGCCTGGAGTGTACGTCGCCGGAGTGTAACATTGTGGGGACTAGCGCGGGCAATTGGCGAGCAGTTCTTC. The full variable domain, with the rest looked up from reference TRBV30 and TRBJ2-1, is SQTIHQWPATLVQPVGSPLSLECTVEGTSNPNLYWYRQAAGRGLQLLFYSVGIGQISSEVPQNLSASRPQDRQFILSSKKLLLSDSGFYLCAWSVRRRSVTLWGLARAIGEQFFGPGTRLTVL.